This T cell receptor (beta chain) was identified in a study of CD8 T cells in ankylosing spondylitis. Broader study findings: Enrichment of disease-linked clones was reportedly significant in matched ankylosing spondylitis synovial fluid. Some motif variants were previously reported in reactive arthritis synovial fluid and blood.

Trimming stripped 5 bases from V and 8 bases from J, with 16 bases between. Germline assignment: CDR1 MNHNS and CDR2 SASEGT. This CDR3 spans 15 amino acids. TCRdb redid the calling of the 5' RACE reads with MiXCR, one entry per CDR3 protein. The sample holds about 360,000 distinct CDR3 sequences, 20% to 25% seen once. This clonotype was seen a few times. Its antigen remains unidentified. The clonotype was recovered from a male donor with ankylosing spondylitis or in good health (not recorded which). The chain couples TRBV6-1 to TRBJ1-6; tentative D call: TRBD1 (6 bases). Specimen: blood, either unsorted or a sorted T cell fraction (not recorded which). The CDR3 DNA sequence: TGTGCCAGCAGTATTAACAGGGTAAAGGATTCACCCCTCCACTTT. Translating gives CASSINRVKDSPLHF.